These T cell receptor beta chains were read from a single sample in a study of T-cell memory formation after mild COVID-19. Using its own MiXCR run on the 5' RACE reads, TCRdb lists one record per CDR3 protein. The sample includes 500,000 to 550,000 distinct CDR3 sequences, around 20% seen only once; the top ten take under 15%. The sequenced sample consisted of PBMCs or a T cell subset sorted from them (not recorded which). These receptors all come from an adult woman who had mild COVID-19 (a few samples of this study predate the infection). Cell type and time point are not known. CDR3s include the opening cysteine and the closing phenylalanine or tryptophan. D genes are given only for firm matches. A row's size may be missing; if present it is once, few, many or a size class.

abundance: -; d_gene: -; j_gene: TRBJ2-1; v_gene: TRBV19; CDR3nt: TGTGCCAGTAGTCCTGCGGTCCCTAATGAGCAGTTCTTC; CDR3aa: CASSPAVPNEQFF
abundance: -; d_gene: TRBD2; j_gene: TRBJ2-3; v_gene: TRBV20-1; CDR3nt: TGCAGTGCTAGCGATAAACTAGCGGGGGGCACAGATACGCAGTATTTT; CDR3aa: CSASDKLAGGTDTQYF
abundance: few; d_gene: TRBD1; j_gene: TRBJ2-2; v_gene: TRBV15; CDR3nt: TGTGCCACCAGCAACCCGACAGGGATGAGGTCCGGGGAGCTGTTTTTT; CDR3aa: CATSNPTGMRSGELFF
abundance: few; d_gene: -; j_gene: TRBJ1-6; v_gene: TRBV25-1; CDR3nt: TGTGCCAGCTCCCCGCGGGCCAGGGCTTATAATTCACCCCTCCACTTT; CDR3aa: CASSPRARAYNSPLHF
abundance: once; d_gene: -; j_gene: TRBJ2-3; v_gene: TRBV7-9; CDR3nt: TGTGCCAGCAGCCCACTCTCCGTGGCTTGGACGCAGTATTTT; CDR3aa: CASSPLSVAWTQYF
abundance: -; d_gene: -; j_gene: TRBJ2-1; v_gene: TRBV4-3; CDR3nt: TGCGCCAGCAGCCAAGCCGACGACGAGGGAGACGATAATGAGCAGTTCTTC; CDR3aa: CASSQADDEGDDNEQFF
abundance: -; d_gene: -; j_gene: TRBJ2-2; v_gene: TRBV24-1; CDR3nt: TGTGCCACCAGAAGTGGATCGGGGTCGAGCACCGGGGAGCTGTTTTTT; CDR3aa: CATRSGSGSSTGELFF
abundance: -; d_gene: -; j_gene: TRBJ2-6; v_gene: TRBV9; CDR3nt: TGTGCCAGCACACAGGGAACTGGGGCCAACGTCCTGACTTTC; CDR3aa: CASTQGTGANVLTF
abundance: -; d_gene: -; j_gene: TRBJ1-2; v_gene: TRBV9; CDR3nt: TGTGCCAGCAGCGTAGGACACGGAAACTATGGCTACACCTTC; CDR3aa: CASSVGHGNYGYTF
abundance: -; d_gene: -; j_gene: TRBJ2-6; v_gene: TRBV24-1; CDR3nt: TGTGCCACCAGTGATTCGATAGGGGAAAGCTCTGGGGCCAACGTCCTGACTTTC; CDR3aa: CATSDSIGESSGANVLTF
abundance: once; d_gene: -; j_gene: TRBJ2-2; v_gene: TRBV24-1; CDR3nt: TGTGCCACCAGCCACAGGGACTCGGGCGGGGAGCTGTTTTTT; CDR3aa: CATSHRDSGGELFF
abundance: -; d_gene: -; j_gene: TRBJ2-3; v_gene: TRBV5-1; CDR3nt: TGCGCCAGCAAACCCACAGCTAGCACAGATACGCAGTATTTT; CDR3aa: CASKPTASTDTQYF
abundance: few; d_gene: -; j_gene: TRBJ2-5; v_gene: TRBV4-2; CDR3nt: TGTGCCAGCAGCCAAGATTCCCGGACCCAGTACTTC; CDR3aa: CASSQDSRTQYF
abundance: -; d_gene: TRBD1; j_gene: TRBJ1-2; v_gene: TRBV24-1; CDR3nt: TGTGCCACCAGTGGGAGGGGGCCCGGTGGCTACACCTTC; CDR3aa: CATSGRGPGGYTF
abundance: few; d_gene: TRBD1; j_gene: TRBJ1-2; v_gene: TRBV20-1; CDR3nt: TGCAGTGCTAGGCCCCAGGGGGACTATGGCTACACCTTC; CDR3aa: CSARPQGDYGYTF
abundance: few; d_gene: TRBD2; j_gene: TRBJ2-2; v_gene: TRBV2; CDR3nt: TGTGCCAGCAGAGGGACTAGCGGGATTTCCGGGGAGCTGTTTTTT; CDR3aa: CASRGTSGISGELFF
abundance: few; d_gene: TRBD1; j_gene: TRBJ2-7; v_gene: TRBV12-3/TRBV12-4; CDR3nt: TGTGCCAGCAGTCCGACGGGACAGGGTAACAGAGCGCAGTACTTC; CDR3aa: CASSPTGQGNRAQYF
abundance: -; d_gene: -; j_gene: TRBJ2-7; v_gene: TRBV12-3/TRBV12-4; CDR3nt: TGTGCCAGCAGTTTAGTGGGAGTTGGCTACGAGCAGTACTTC; CDR3aa: CASSLVGVGYEQYF
abundance: few; d_gene: TRBD1; j_gene: TRBJ2-5; v_gene: TRBV12-3/TRBV12-4; CDR3nt: TGTGCCAGCACGAGACAGGGATCCGAGACCCAGTACTTC; CDR3aa: CASTRQGSETQYF
abundance: -; d_gene: TRBD1; j_gene: TRBJ2-7; v_gene: TRBV20-1; CDR3nt: TGCAGTGCAAGGACAGGGATCTCCTACGAGCAGTACTTC; CDR3aa: CSARTGISYEQYF
abundance: few; d_gene: -; j_gene: TRBJ2-7; v_gene: TRBV24-1; CDR3nt: TGTGCCACCAGTGATTCTTACGAGCAGTACTTC; CDR3aa: CATSDSYEQYF
abundance: -; d_gene: -; j_gene: TRBJ2-3; v_gene: TRBV9; CDR3nt: TGTGCCAGCAGCGTACAGGGTACGGGAGATACGCAGTATTTT; CDR3aa: CASSVQGTGDTQYF
abundance: once; d_gene: TRBD1; j_gene: TRBJ2-3; v_gene: TRBV11-2; CDR3nt: TGTGCCAGCAGCCGAGACAGGGGAGATACGCAGTATTTT; CDR3aa: CASSRDRGDTQYF
abundance: few; d_gene: -; j_gene: TRBJ1-2; v_gene: TRBV12-3/TRBV12-4; CDR3nt: TGTGCCAGCAGCGGGTATTCTAACTATGGCTACACCTTC; CDR3aa: CASSGYSNYGYTF
abundance: -; d_gene: TRBD1; j_gene: TRBJ1-1; v_gene: TRBV19; CDR3nt: TGTGCCAGTGGACACAGGGGCCCCGGGGGCACTGAAGCTTTCTTT; CDR3aa: CASGHRGPGGTEAFF
abundance: -; d_gene: TRBD2; j_gene: TRBJ2-1; v_gene: TRBV7-2; CDR3nt: TGTGCCAGCAGCCTGGGGGTAGCGGGAGGTCAGAGCTCCTACAATGAGCAGTTCTTC; CDR3aa: CASSLGVAGGQSSYNEQFF
abundance: -; d_gene: TRBD2; j_gene: TRBJ2-1; v_gene: TRBV5-1; CDR3nt: TGCGCCAGCAGCTTGGGTCTAGCGGGACCACCTCGGGGGTATGAGCAGTTCTTC; CDR3aa: CASSLGLAGPPRGYEQFF
abundance: -; d_gene: TRBD1; j_gene: TRBJ1-2; v_gene: TRBV20-1; CDR3nt: TGCAGTACGGGACAGGGAGCCCCCTATGGCTACACCTTC; CDR3aa: CSTGQGAPYGYTF
abundance: many; d_gene: -; j_gene: TRBJ1-1; v_gene: TRBV27; CDR3nt: TGTGCCAGCAGTTTCCAGGGGACGAACACTGAAGCTTTCTTT; CDR3aa: CASSFQGTNTEAFF
abundance: -; d_gene: -; j_gene: TRBJ2-1; v_gene: TRBV5-1; CDR3nt: TGCGCCAGCAGCTTCGAAGGGGGTGAGCAGTTCTTC; CDR3aa: CASSFEGGEQFF
abundance: many; d_gene: TRBD2; j_gene: TRBJ2-3; v_gene: TRBV5-6; CDR3nt: TGTGCCAGCAGCTTGTGGCTGAGCGGGGCAGATACGCAGTATTTT; CDR3aa: CASSLWLSGADTQYF
abundance: few; d_gene: -; j_gene: TRBJ2-3; v_gene: TRBV12-3/TRBV12-4; CDR3nt: TGTGCCAGCAGCCCCGACGAAGATACGCAGTATTTT; CDR3aa: CASSPDEDTQYF
abundance: many; d_gene: TRBD2; j_gene: TRBJ2-5; v_gene: TRBV6-5; CDR3nt: TGTGCCAGCAGCAACCCCGCGGGGGGCCAAGAGACCCAGTACTTC; CDR3aa: CASSNPAGGQETQYF
abundance: few; d_gene: TRBD1; j_gene: TRBJ2-7; v_gene: TRBV7-9; CDR3nt: TGTGCCAGCAGCTCCCCCGACAGGGCGCTCTCCTACGAGCAGTACTTC; CDR3aa: CASSSPDRALSYEQYF
abundance: -; d_gene: -; j_gene: TRBJ1-4; v_gene: TRBV6-1; CDR3nt: TGTGCCAGCAGTGATCCCCAGCTAGCAACTAATGAAAAACTGTTTTTT; CDR3aa: CASSDPQLATNEKLFF
abundance: -; d_gene: -; j_gene: TRBJ2-2; v_gene: TRBV19; CDR3nt: TGTGCCAGTAGAACCCAGGGTACCGGGGAGCTGTTTTTT; CDR3aa: CASRTQGTGELFF
abundance: few; d_gene: -; j_gene: TRBJ1-1; v_gene: TRBV3-1; CDR3nt: TGTGCCAGCAGAGACGAGAACACTGAAGCTTTCTTT; CDR3aa: CASRDENTEAFF
abundance: -; d_gene: TRBD2; j_gene: TRBJ2-1; v_gene: TRBV30; CDR3nt: TGTGCCTGGAGTGGACTAGCGGCCCGCTCCTACAATGAGCAGTTCTTC; CDR3aa: CAWSGLAARSYNEQFF
abundance: few; d_gene: -; j_gene: TRBJ1-2; v_gene: TRBV18; CDR3nt: TGTGCCAGCTCACCTGCACAGGTGGGGGGCTACACCTTC; CDR3aa: CASSPAQVGGYTF
abundance: few; d_gene: TRBD2; j_gene: TRBJ2-3; v_gene: TRBV4-2; CDR3nt: TGTGCCAGCAGCTGGGTGACTAGCGGGAGCACAGATACGCAGTATTTT; CDR3aa: CASSWVTSGSTDTQYF
abundance: -; d_gene: TRBD2; j_gene: TRBJ2-3; v_gene: TRBV5-1; CDR3nt: TGCGCCAGCAGCGAGGGACTAGCGGGTCCTATCACAGATACGCAGTATTTT; CDR3aa: CASSEGLAGPITDTQYF
abundance: -; d_gene: -; j_gene: TRBJ2-3; v_gene: TRBV20-1; CDR3nt: TGCAGTGCTAGAGATCGATTGCGGGCGGATACGCAGTATTTT; CDR3aa: CSARDRLRADTQYF
abundance: few; d_gene: -; j_gene: TRBJ2-3; v_gene: TRBV4-1; CDR3nt: TGCGCCAGCAGCCAGGGGGGGGCCGAGGATACGCAGTATTTT; CDR3aa: CASSQGGAEDTQYF
abundance: once; d_gene: -; j_gene: TRBJ1-2; v_gene: TRBV10-3; CDR3nt: TGTGCCATCACCCGGGTCGAAAACTATGGCTACACCTTC; CDR3aa: CAITRVENYGYTF
abundance: few; d_gene: TRBD1; j_gene: TRBJ2-1; v_gene: TRBV19; CDR3nt: TGTGCCAGTAGTATAATCCCCGGGACAGGGAATGAGCAGTTCTTC; CDR3aa: CASSIIPGTGNEQFF
abundance: -; d_gene: -; j_gene: TRBJ2-1; v_gene: TRBV7-9; CDR3nt: TGTGCCAGCAGCGCGGGGATGGGGGCCCTTTCAAATGAGCAGTTCTTC; CDR3aa: CASSAGMGALSNEQFF
abundance: few; d_gene: TRBD2; j_gene: TRBJ2-7; v_gene: TRBV7-2; CDR3nt: TGTGCCAGCAGCTTATCCGGACTAGCGCCATACGAGCAGTACTTC; CDR3aa: CASSLSGLAPYEQYF
abundance: few; d_gene: -; j_gene: TRBJ2-3; v_gene: TRBV24-1; CDR3nt: TGTGCCACCAGCGGGGCAGCTAGCACAGATACGCAGTATTTT; CDR3aa: CATSGAASTDTQYF
abundance: few; d_gene: -; j_gene: TRBJ2-2; v_gene: TRBV12-5; CDR3nt: TGTGCTAGTGGATACCAGACAGTAAACACCGGGGAGCTGTTTTTT; CDR3aa: CASGYQTVNTGELFF
abundance: few; d_gene: -; j_gene: TRBJ1-1; v_gene: TRBV6-2/TRBV6-3; CDR3nt: TGTGCCAGCAGGTACCCCACCAGGGGTGTTGTCACTGAAGCTTTCTTT; CDR3aa: CASRYPTRGVVTEAFF
abundance: few; d_gene: TRBD2; j_gene: TRBJ2-7; v_gene: TRBV15; CDR3nt: TGTGCCACCAGCAGAGATCGGCGGGGGTCCTACGAGCAGTACTTC; CDR3aa: CATSRDRRGSYEQYF